The next 24 T cell receptor beta chains were all read from a single sample in a study of OX40 agonist ivuxolimab in advanced cancers. The method was immunoSEQ multiplex PCR; TCRdb's version includes in-frame clones alone and lacks a portion of them. In the table there are 52,000 or so clones, roughly 92% of which are singletons. The sequencing used CD4+ or CD8+ T cells sorted from blood, collected in a trial of the OX40 agonist ivuxolimab. The receptor set was obtained from an adult with an advanced solid tumor such as melanoma, head and neck, liver or kidney cancer.

V usage is TRBV6-5 and J usage is TRBJ2-1; 8 positions agree with TRBD2. The germline V gene encodes CDR1 MNHEY and CDR2 SVGAGI. V lost 6 bases and J lost 0; bases outside the gene matches: 4. This CDR3 is built from 15 residues. The CDR3 sequence is CASSLSGISYNEQFF. The CDR3 nucleotides read TGTGCCAGCAGCCTTAGCGGGATCTCCTACAATGAGCAGTTCTTC.

This chain links TRBV7-8 with TRBJ1-5, with 8 bases matching TRBD1. The germline gives CDR1 SGHVS, CDR2 FQNEAQ. This CDR3 comprises 13 residues. J gave up 4 bases and V 4 bases, and 0 bases lay outside the gene matches. In nucleotides, the CDR3 is TGTGCCAGCAGCTACAGGGGGAATCAGCCCCAGCATTTT. Translated, it gives CASSYRGNQPQHF.

The chain couples TRBV11-2 to TRBJ1-1, with TRBD1 matching 8 bases. Germline values: CDR1 SGHAT, CDR2 FQNNGV. The CDR3 totals 14 residues. The V segment lost 1 base and the J segment 10 bases; nucleotides outside the gene matches: 8. CDR3 loop: CASSLGVQGVGAFF. The CDR3 DNA reads as TGTGCCAGCAGCTTAGGTGTACAGGGGGTCGGAGCTTTCTTT.

The CDR3 loop is CASSDSYEQYF. The CDR3 DNA is TGTGCCAGCAGCGACAGCTACGAGCAGTACTTC. The chain has TRBV6-5 and TRBJ2-7; D may be TRBD1 (5 bases). This CDR3 contains 11 residues. With 6 bases removed from V and 3 bases from J, the gap between germline ends came to 6 bases. Germline V gives CDR1 MNHEY, CDR2 SVGAGI.

The chain has TRBV7-9 and TRBJ2-3; perhaps TRBD1 as D (5 bases). The V end was cut by 5 bases, the J end by 9 bases, with 21 bases between. Germline assignment: CDR1 SEHNR and CDR2 FQNEAQ (reference sequence). The length of the CDR3 is 15 residues. The CDR3 DNA follows: TGTGCCAGCAGCCCTGGAGAGACAGCCACCCGGACGCAGTATTTT. It codes for CASSPGETATRTQYF.

The chain has TRBV11-3 and TRBJ2-3, with TRBD2 as a possible D gene (6 bases). Germline loops: CDR1 SGHNT, CDR2 YENEEA. This CDR3 spans 15 amino acids. Deletions cut 6 bases from V and 2 bases from J, with 15 bases between. This CDR3 reads CASSYRERDTDTQYF. As DNA, the CDR3 is TGTGCCAGCAGTTATCGGGAGCGTGACACAGATACGCAGTATTTT. The complete variable domain, with remaining parts taken from reference TRBV11-3 and TRBJ2-3, reads EAGVVQSPRYKIIEKKQPVAFWCNPISGHNTLYWYLQNLGQGPELLIRYENEEAVDDSQLPKDRFSAERLKGVDSTLKIQPAELGDSAVYLCASSYRERDTDTQYFGPGTRLTVL.

The chain joins TRBV2 to TRBJ2-1; no definite D call. V lost 8 bases, J lost 4 bases, and 6 bases lay in between. Germline V lookup: CDR1 SNHLY, CDR2 FYNNEI. The CDR3 runs 11 residues. CDR3 amino acids: CASQEYNEQFF. DNA of the CDR3: TGTGCCAGCCAGGAGTACAATGAGCAGTTCTTC.

This clone was seen once. This chain connects TRBV9 to TRBJ2-7; TRBD2 matches 9 bases. In germline, CDR1 is SGDLS, CDR2 YYNGEE. V shed 0 bases and J 2 bases; nucleotides not matched to a gene: 3. This CDR3 has 15 residues. CDR3 DNA sequence: TGTGCCAGCAGCGTAGATGCTAGCGGGACCTACGAGCAGTACTTC. This translates into CASSVDASGTYEQYF.

In DNA form, the CDR3 reads TGTGCCAGTAGCGGGAGTGGCTACGAGCAGTACTTC. It codes for CASSGSGYEQYF. This rearrangement joins TRBV7-8 to TRBJ2-7; 9 bases line up with TRBD2. Trimming removed 9 bases from V and 3 bases from J; junction bases left unmatched: 3. Germline V gene sequence: CDR1 SGHVS, CDR2 FQNEAQ. The CDR3 totals 12 residues.

The rearrangement uses TRBV6-5 and TRBJ1-5, with D perhaps matching TRBD1 (5 bases). The ends were cut back, 4 bases at V and 5 bases at J, with 9 bases in the middle. The length of the CDR3 is 13 residues. Looked up from germline, CDR1 is MNHEY and CDR2 is SVGAGI. CDR3 sequence (DNA): TGTGCCAGCAGTTCCCTGGGGGATCAGCCCCAGCATTTT. It translates to CASSSLGDQPQHF.

Only one count was recorded for this clone. The CDR3 region is CASSLSASGITYNEQFF. The CDR3 DNA is TGCGCCAGCAGCTTGTCGGCTAGCGGTATCACCTACAATGAGCAGTTCTTC. The V and J genes are TRBV5-1 and TRBJ2-1, with 7 bases aligning to TRBD2. J lost 2 bases, V lost 1 base, and 9 bases had no gene match. Per germline, CDR1 SGHRS and CDR2 YFSETQ. This CDR3 is built from 17 residues.

The CDR3 sequence: CASSSFGAGVYEQYF. The CDR3 nucleotides are TGTGCCAGCAGTTCATTTGGGGCGGGAGTATACGAGCAGTACTTC. This chain links TRBV2 with TRBJ2-7; 7 bases are a match to TRBD2. The CDR3 runs to 15 residues. J lost 4 bases, V lost 5 bases, and 11 bases had no gene match. Germline CDR1 SNHLY, CDR2 FYNNEI.

J is TRBJ2-7 and V is TRBV7-6, with no clear D. V shed 0 bases and J shed 0 bases, with 6 bases lying between them. CDR3 length: 14 amino acids. CDR1 SGHVS and CDR2 FNYEAQ come from the germline V gene. CDR3 nucleotides: TGTGCCAGCAGCTTAGCGCCGCACTCCTACGAGCAGTACTTC. Amino acid sequence: CASSLAPHSYEQYF.

This clone has only a few counts. The V and J genes are TRBV9 and TRBJ2-7; TRBD2 agrees at 7 bases. The CDR3 is made up of 14 amino acids. Germline CDR1 and CDR2: SGDLS and YYNGEE. Germline trimming cut 4 bases from V and 3 bases from J; bases unmatched to any gene: 7. As DNA, the CDR3 is TGTGCCAGCAGCCCAACGGGGGGTGACTACGAGCAGTACTTC. Translation: CASSPTGGDYEQYF.

The chain recombines TRBV11-2 with TRBJ2-7; a weak D match, TRBD1 (7 bases). The length of the CDR3 is 18 residues. V shed 5 bases and J shed 2 bases, with 25 bases lying between them. Germline lookup yields CDR1 SGHAT and CDR2 FQNNGV. CDR3 in amino acids: CASSTSGGDGGNTYEQYF. For the CDR3, the DNA is TGTGCCAGCAGCACCTCAGGGGGTGATGGCGGGAACACCTACGAGCAGTACTTC.

The chain is built from TRBV4-1 and TRBJ2-2, with a weak D call TRBD2 (5 bases). Trimming shortened V by 4 bases and J by 6 bases, and 9 bases separated the two germline ends. The CDR3 contains 13 residues. The germline V gene encodes CDR1 MGHRA and CDR2 YSYEKL. DNA for the CDR3: TGCGCCAGCAGCCTTTCCGGGGCCGGGGAGCTGTTTTTT. Translating it yields CASSLSGAGELFF.

CDR3 nucleotide sequence: TGTGCCAGCGGCCTCAGCAGGGGCTCCTACGAGCAGTACTTC. Translating it yields CASGLSRGSYEQYF. The genes are TRBV6-1 and TRBJ2-7, with D perhaps TRBD1 (6 bases). Germline V gene sequence: CDR1 MNHNS, CDR2 SASEGT. The CDR3 extends over 14 amino acids. V lost 8 bases and J lost 0, with 14 bases in between.

There are a few counts of this clone. The CDR3 loop is CAARQGLNTEAFF. CDR3 in DNA: TGTGCCGCGCGACAGGGATTGAACACTGAAGCTTTCTTT. This chain links TRBV10-3 with TRBJ1-1; 7 bases map to TRBD1. The CDR3 extends over 13 amino acids. Looked up from germline, CDR1 is ENHRY and CDR2 is SYGVKD. V trimming: 11 bases; J trimming: 0 bases; junction bases outside the gene matches: 6.

The rearrangement links TRBV4-1 to TRBJ1-4, with D hard to call. Trimming stripped 0 bases from V and 5 bases from J, with 10 bases between. CDR1 and CDR2 (germline): MGHRA, YSYEKL. The length of the CDR3 is 15 residues. CDR3 sequence reads: CASSQDAERNEKLFF. The CDR3 DNA sequence: TGCGCCAGCAGCCAAGACGCGGAACGGAATGAAAAACTGTTTTTT.

The V call is TRBV30, the J call TRBJ2-3; TRBD1 matches at 7 bases. From germline, CDR1 is GTSNPN and CDR2 SVGIG (reference sequence). The ends lost 4 bases at V and 6 bases at J; junction bases unmatched: 7. The CDR3 contains 13 residues. The CDR3 is CAWTLTGPDTQYF. CDR3 coding DNA: TGTGCCTGGACTTTGACAGGGCCCGATACGCAGTATTTT.

The chain has TRBV9 and TRBJ1-1, with a tentative D call TRBD1 (6 bases). The CDR3 sequence is 15 residues long. V was cut by 3 bases and J by 1 base, with 13 bases left in between. From germline, CDR1 is SGDLS and CDR2 YYNGEE. The CDR3 region has the DNA TGTGCCAGCAGCGCCCCGGGGACACCGAACACTGAAGCTTTCTTT. This gives the protein CASSAPGTPNTEAFF.

This chain joins TRBV19 and TRBJ1-5; D might be TRBD1 (6 bases). V was trimmed by 5 bases and J by 1 base, leaving 15 bases between them. CDR3 size: 16 residues. Per germline, CDR1 LNHDA and CDR2 SQIVND (reference sequence). The CDR3 protein is CASSSLTGISNQPQHF. CDR3 nucleotides: TGTGCCAGTAGTTCACTCACAGGGATCAGCAATCAGCCCCAGCATTTT.

The chain joins TRBV10-2 to TRBJ2-7, with 9 bases fitting TRBD2. J gave up 3 bases and V 6 bases, and 6 bases lay outside the gene matches. There are 14 residues in the CDR3. Germline CDR1 WSHSY, CDR2 SAAADI. The CDR3: CASSFSGSDYEQYF. The CDR3 DNA follows: TGCGCCAGCAGCTTTAGCGGGAGTGACTACGAGCAGTACTTC.

The chain combines TRBV4-1 with TRBJ1-1, with 7 bases that match TRBD1. Germline V gene data show CDR1 as MGHRA and CDR2 as YSYEKL. J gave up 1 base and V 4 bases, and 9 bases lay outside the gene matches. CDR3 length equals 16 residues. For the CDR3, the DNA is TGCGCCAGCAGCCGTGCTAACCGGGACAGGAACACTGAAGCTTTCTTT. It yields the protein CASSRANRDRNTEAFF.